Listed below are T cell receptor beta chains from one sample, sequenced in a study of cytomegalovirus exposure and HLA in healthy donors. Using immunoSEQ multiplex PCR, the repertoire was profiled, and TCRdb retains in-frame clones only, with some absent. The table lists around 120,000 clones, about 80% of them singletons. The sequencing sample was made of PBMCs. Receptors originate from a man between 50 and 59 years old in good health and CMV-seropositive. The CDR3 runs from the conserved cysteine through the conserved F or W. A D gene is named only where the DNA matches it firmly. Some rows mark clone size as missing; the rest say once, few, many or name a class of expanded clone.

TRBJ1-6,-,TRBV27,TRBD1,TGTGCCAGCAGCACCAGGGGGTTTGGAAATTCACCCCTCCACTTT,CASSTRGFGNSPLHF
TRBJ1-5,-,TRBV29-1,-,TGCAGCGTAGGGGGGGCTTCTAATCAGCCCCAGCATTTT,CSVGGASNQPQHF
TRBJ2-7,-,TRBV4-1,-,TGCGCCAGCAGCCAAGAAGGAGGAAGACCCGGCGGCTACGAGCAGTACTTC,CASSQEGGRPGGYEQYF
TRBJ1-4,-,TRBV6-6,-,TGTGCCAGCAGGGGGGGTACTAATGAAAAACTGTTTTTT,CASRGGTNEKLFF
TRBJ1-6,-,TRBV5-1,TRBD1,TGCGCCAGCAGCTTGGAGTTCGACAGGGGGAGATCCCTCCACTTT,CASSLEFDRGRSLHF
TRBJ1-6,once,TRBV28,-,TGTGCCAGCAGTTTAGGTGGGGGAGGGTCCTATAATTCACCCCTCCACTTT,CASSLGGGGSYNSPLHF
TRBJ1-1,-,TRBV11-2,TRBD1,TGTGCCAGCAACATAGGGGACAGGGCTGAAGCTTTCTTT,CASNIGDRAEAFF
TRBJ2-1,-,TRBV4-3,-,TGCGCCAGCAGCCAAGCACAGGGAGACCCGTATGAGCAGTTCTTC,CASSQAQGDPYEQFF
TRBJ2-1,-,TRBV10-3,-,TGTGCCATCAGTTCCAACAGGGGGGGCGGCAATGAGCAGTTCTTC,CAISSNRGGGNEQFF
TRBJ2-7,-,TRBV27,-,TGTGCCAGCAGGCTCGAGGGTAGCAAGTCCTACGAGCAGTACTTC,CASRLEGSKSYEQYF
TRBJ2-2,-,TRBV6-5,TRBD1,TGTGCCAGCAGTCGACAGGGTGCGGTCGGGGAGCTGTTTTTT,CASSRQGAVGELFF
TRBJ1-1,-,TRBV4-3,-,TGCGCCAGCAGCCCTACTCTGGGTGGGGGCGCGGACACTGAAGCTTTCTTT,CASSPTLGGGADTEAFF
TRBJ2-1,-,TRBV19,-,TGTGCCAGTAGATTGGACAGTCTCAACTCCTACAATGAGCAGTTCTTC,CASRLDSLNSYNEQFF
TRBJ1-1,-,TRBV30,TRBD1,TGTGCCTGGAGTCAGGGGGCTTACACTGAAGCTTTCTTT,CAWSQGAYTEAFF
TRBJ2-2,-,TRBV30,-,TGTGCCTGGGCAAGGCAGGGAACGGGGGAGCTGTTTTTT,CAWARQGTGELFF
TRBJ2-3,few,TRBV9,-,TGTGCCAGCAGACCCGACGGAGGGACCACCACAGATACGCAGTATTTT,CASRPDGGTTTDTQYF
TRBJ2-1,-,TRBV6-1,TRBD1,TGTGCCAGCCAAACGACAGGGGGTAGAAATGAGCAGTTCTTC,CASQTTGGRNEQFF
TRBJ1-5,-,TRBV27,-,TGTGCCAGCAGTTTAAGGGGAGGGGGCAATCAGCCCCAGCATTTT,CASSLRGGGNQPQHF
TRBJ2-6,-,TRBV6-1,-,TGTGCCAGCAGTGAATTTCGGGGTTCTGGGGCCAACGTCCTGACTTTC,CASSEFRGSGANVLTF
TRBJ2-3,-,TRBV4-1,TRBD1,TGCGCCAGCAGCCAGGTGACAGGGGCCCGGGATACGCAGTATTTT,CASSQVTGARDTQYF
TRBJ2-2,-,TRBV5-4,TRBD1,TGTGCCAGCAGCTGGGGGACAGGGAACACCGGGGAGCTGTTTTTT,CASSWGTGNTGELFF
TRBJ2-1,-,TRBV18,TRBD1,TGTGCCAGCTCACCACGGCAGGGGGCCATGAATGAGCAGTTCTTC,CASSPRQGAMNEQFF
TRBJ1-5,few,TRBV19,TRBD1,TGTGCCACCCAGAGGGACAGGGGGAACAATCAGCCCCAGCATTTT,CATQRDRGNNQPQHF
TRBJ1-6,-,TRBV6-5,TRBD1,TGTGCCAGCAGTTACTCGAACAGGGGGCAGTCACCCCTCCACTTT,CASSYSNRGQSPLHF
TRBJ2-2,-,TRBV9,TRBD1,TGTGCCAGCAGCAAACAGGGGGCTGGGAACACCGGGGAGCTGTTTTTT,CASSKQGAGNTGELFF
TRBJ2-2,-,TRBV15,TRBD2,TGTGCCACCAGCAGACGCGGGACTAGCGGGAGGGCCAGCGGGGAGCTGTTTTTT,CATSRRGTSGRASGELFF
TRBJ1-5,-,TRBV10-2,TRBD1,TGCGCCAGCAGTGATAGACAGGGGACTCAGCCCCAGCATTTT,CASSDRQGTQPQHF
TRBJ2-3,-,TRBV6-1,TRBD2,TGTGCCAGCAGTGTAAGCGGGGGGCGCGAAGATACGCAGTATTTT,CASSVSGGREDTQYF
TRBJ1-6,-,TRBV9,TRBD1,TGTGCCAGCAGCAGAGGGGCCGGGACAGCCCTTTCACCCCTCCACTTT,CASSRGAGTALSPLHF
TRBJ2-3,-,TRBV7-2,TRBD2,TGTGCCAGCAGCCCCCACCGGACTAGCGGGAGGTCTAGCACAGATACGCAGTATTTT,CASSPHRTSGRSSTDTQYF
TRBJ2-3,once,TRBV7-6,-,TGTGCCAGCAGCCCAGACACAGATACGCAGTATTTT,CASSPDTDTQYF
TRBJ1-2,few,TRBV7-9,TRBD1,TGTGCCAGCACCCGGACAGGGACAAACTATGGCTACACCTTC,CASTRTGTNYGYTF
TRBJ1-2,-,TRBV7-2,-,TGTGCCAGCAGCCCCGGCGGGTATGGCTACACCTTC,CASSPGGYGYTF
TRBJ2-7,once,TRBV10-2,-,TGCGCCAGCGGGGGAGGCAGGGTCTACGAGCAGTACTTC,CASGGGRVYEQYF
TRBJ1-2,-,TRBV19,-,TGTGCCAGTAGTATACAGGTTCGACTAAATGGCTACACCTTC,CASSIQVRLNGYTF
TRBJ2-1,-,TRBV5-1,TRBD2,TGCGCCAGCAGCTTGGGGCTAGCGGGCGCAGCGAATGAGCAGTTCTTC,CASSLGLAGAANEQFF
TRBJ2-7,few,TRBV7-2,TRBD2,TGTGCCAGCAGCTACCCAGCGGGGGCCCACTCCTACGAGCAGTACTTC,CASSYPAGAHSYEQYF
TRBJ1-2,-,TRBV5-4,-,TGTGCCAGCAGCGCCCGACAGGTTCTTATCTTC,CASSARQVLIF
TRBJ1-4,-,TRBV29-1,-,TGCAGCGCCGGACGGGGGGATGAAAAACTGTTTTTT,CSAGRGDEKLFF
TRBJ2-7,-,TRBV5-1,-,TGCGCCAGCAGCTTGGGTGATCGGTACGAGCAGTACTTC,CASSLGDRYEQYF
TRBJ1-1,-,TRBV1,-,TGCACCAGCAGCCCCGCCGGCCTCCGACGGGCGGGCACTGAAGCTTTCTTT,CTSSPAGLRRAGTEAFF
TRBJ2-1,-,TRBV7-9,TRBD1,TGTGCCAGCAGCAACGACAGGGGCTCGTACAATGAGCAGTTCTTC,CASSNDRGSYNEQFF
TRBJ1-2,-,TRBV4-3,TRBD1,TGCGCCAGCAGTGACAGGGGAGACTATGGCTACACCTTC,CASSDRGDYGYTF
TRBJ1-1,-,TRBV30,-,TGTGCCTGGAGTGTTCAGGGGAACACTGAAGCTTTCTTT,CAWSVQGNTEAFF